The 28 T cell receptor beta chains presented below share a single source sample, sequenced in a study of blood T cell repertoires in COVID-19. Assay used: immunoSEQ multiplex PCR; TCRdb lists only in-frame clones, some missing. The table has tens of thousands of clones, around 80% seen once. Sequencing was done on a sample of peripheral blood. The origin of the receptors is a man of 80 years or more with active or convalescent COVID-19.

The chain uses TRBV7-9 and TRBJ1-1; unclear D gene. Trimming pared 0 bases from V and 1 base from J, leaving 6 bases between. Germline CDR1 reads SEHNR; CDR2 reads FQNEAQ (reference sequence). There are 14 residues in the CDR3. CDR3 residues: CASSLAARNTEAFF. The CDR3 DNA follows: TGTGCCAGCAGCTTAGCAGCGAGGAACACTGAAGCTTTCTTT.

This clone was picked up a small number of times. The chain uses TRBV9 and TRBJ2-2; 8 nucleotides agree with TRBD2. Germline loops: CDR1 SGDLS, CDR2 YYNGEE. Losses at the gene ends were 1 base for V and 6 bases for J; bases not matched to a gene: 11. The CDR3 runs to 17 residues. The CDR3: CASSVTPSGPLSGELFF. CDR3 nucleotide sequence: TGTGCCAGCAGCGTAACCCCTAGCGGGCCCCTTTCCGGGGAGCTGTTTTTT.

The V call is TRBV5-1, the J call TRBJ2-3; 7 bases match TRBD2. J was trimmed by 2 bases and V by 2 bases; bases with no gene match: 8. The germline V gene encodes CDR1 SGHRS and CDR2 YFSETQ. The CDR3 length is 16 residues. The CDR3 region has the DNA TGCGCCAGCAGCTTAATCGGGAGGTCTACCACAGATACGCAGTATTTT. Translating gives CASSLIGRSTTDTQYF.

This chain uses TRBV19 with TRBJ1-3; D unresolved. Germline V lookup: CDR1 LNHDA, CDR2 SQIVND (reference sequence). Deletions cut 7 bases from V and 6 bases from J, with 28 bases between. The CDR3 spans 18 residues. CDR3 protein: CASKPSGFRGLTTNTIYF. As DNA, the CDR3 is TGTGCCAGTAAGCCCAGCGGATTCCGGGGATTGACAACAAACACCATATATTTT.

This clone was observed a single time. The chain carries TRBV11-2 and TRBJ1-2; D might be TRBD1 (6 bases). Germline-derived CDR1 and CDR2 are SGHAT and FQNNGV. The CDR3 spans 15 residues. Trimming shortened V by 5 bases and J by 4 bases, and 17 bases separated the two germline ends. For the CDR3, the DNA is TGTGCCAGCAGCCCCCGGTCCGACAGGATCTATGGCTACACCTTC. Protein sequence: CASSPRSDRIYGYTF. The variable domain in full, completed from reference TRBV11-2 and TRBJ1-2, reads EAGVAQSPRYKIIEKRQSVAFWCNPISGHATLYWYQQILGQGPKLLIQFQNNGVVDDSQLPKDRFSAERLKGVDSTLKIQPAKLEDSAVYLCASSPRSDRIYGYTFGSGTRLTVV.

J is TRBJ2-2 and V is TRBV7-3; D gene ambiguous. CDR1 and CDR2 from the germline V gene are SGHTA and FQGTGA. The length of the CDR3 is 12 residues. V was trimmed by 6 bases and J by 2 bases, leaving 4 bases between them. The CDR3 here is CASRANTGELFF. The CDR3 nucleotides read TGTGCCAGCAGGGCCAACACCGGGGAGCTGTTTTTT.

The rearrangement uses TRBV3-1 (or the pseudogene TRBV3-2) and TRBJ1-1, with D hard to call. V lost 1 base, J lost 7 bases, and 7 bases lay in between. CDR1 LGHDT and CDR2 YNNKEL come from the germline V gene (reference sequence). The CDR3 is made up of 12 amino acids. As DNA, the CDR3 is TGTGCCAGCAGCCAAGTGCTCGGTGAAGCTTTCTTT. This gives the protein CASSQVLGEAFF.

This chain joins TRBV2 and TRBJ1-1; D call uncertain. V was shortened by 8 bases and J by 0 bases, with 7 bases between the two germline ends. CDR1 SNHLY and CDR2 FYNNEI come from the germline V gene. This CDR3 region has 12 residues. This CDR3 reads CASRRMNTEAFF. DNA of the CDR3: TGTGCCAGCCGCAGAATGAACACTGAAGCTTTCTTT.

V gene TRBV20-1 combines with J gene TRBJ1-2; D is undetermined. CDR3 length equals 11 residues. Between the trimmed V and J ends, which lost 0 bases and 5 bases, there was a span of 4 bases. Germline CDR1 reads DFQATT; CDR2 reads SNEGSKA (reference sequence). CDR3 residues: CSARDSYGYTF. DNA of the CDR3: TGCAGTGCTAGAGACAGTTATGGCTACACCTTC.

V is TRBV12-3 or TRBV12-4 and J is TRBJ2-7; tentatively, D is TRBD1 (6 bases). The CDR3 is 13 amino acids. Trimming pared 8 bases from V and 2 bases from J, leaving 13 bases between. This CDR3 is CASGTPQAYEQYF. The CDR3 nucleotides are TGTGCCAGCGGGACACCCCAAGCCTACGAGCAGTACTTC.

The chain is built from TRBV27 and TRBJ2-5; TRBD2 matches at 10 bases. CDR3 length equals 15 residues. With V trimmed by 2 bases and J by 5 bases, 5 bases remained unmatched. The V gene's germline CDR1 is MNHEY and CDR2 SMNVEV (reference sequence). DNA of the CDR3: TGTGCCAGCAGTTTACTAGCGGGAGCTTCCGAGACCCAGTACTTC. Translating it yields CASSLLAGASETQYF.

The rearrangement joins TRBV19 to TRBJ2-5; 8 bases are a match to TRBD2. With 11 bases clipped from V and 7 bases from J, the junction kept 12 bases outside the gene matches. CDR3 size: 13 residues. CDR1 and CDR2 from the germline V gene are LNHDA and SQIVND (reference sequence). CDR3 region: CACGGTIRGTQYF. The CDR3 DNA sequence: TGTGCCTGCGGGGGGACCATCCGGGGGACCCAGTACTTC.

CDR3 sequence: CASSLRDPHTGQGEGYTF. CDR3 nucleotide sequence: TGTGCCAGCAGTTTGAGGGACCCCCACACGGGACAGGGTGAGGGCTACACCTTC. The chain is built from TRBV28 and TRBJ1-2; 9 nucleotides agree with TRBD1. J lost 8 bases, V lost 3 bases, and 19 bases had no gene match. The CDR3 runs 18 residues. CDR1 and CDR2 from the germline V gene are MDHEN and SYDVKM.

This chain joins TRBV4-2 and TRBJ1-1; no clear D. This CDR3 comprises 15 residues. Germline loops: CDR1 LGHNA, CDR2 YNFKEQ. Trimming took off 0 bases at V and 1 base at J, with 9 bases between the two ends. This CDR3 is CASSQEAVANTEAFF. The CDR3 DNA is TGTGCCAGCAGCCAAGAAGCGGTTGCGAACACTGAAGCTTTCTTT.

This chain joins TRBV11-3 and TRBJ2-7, with TRBD2 matching over 10 bases. V was pared by 4 bases and J by 5 bases, with 5 bases of the junction left unmatched. Germline V gene data show CDR1 as SGHNT and CDR2 as YENEEA. The CDR3 loop spans 14 amino acids. For the CDR3, the DNA is TGTGCCAGCAGCTCGAGCGGGAGGGGTAACGAGCAGTACTTC. As protein: CASSSSGRGNEQYF.

The chain recombines TRBV14 with TRBJ1-4; D is perhaps TRBD1 (5 bases). Germline CDR1 reads SGHDN; CDR2 reads FVKESK. The CDR3 length is 13 residues. Between the trimmed V and J ends, which lost 5 bases and 10 bases, there was a span of 14 bases. DNA for the CDR3: TGTGCCAGCAGCGGCCCGGGACTGCGAAAACTGTTTTTT. Its protein is CASSGPGLRKLFF.

V usage is TRBV4-2 and J usage is TRBJ1-2, with 9 positions matching TRBD1. The CDR3 extends over 16 amino acids. Trimming took 1 base from V and 8 from J; bases not matched to a gene: 11. CDR1 and CDR2 (germline): LGHNA, YNFKEQ. This CDR3 reads CASSQGGDRARGGYTF. CDR3 coding DNA: TGTGCCAGCAGCCAAGGTGGGGACAGGGCCCGGGGAGGCTACACCTTC.

V is TRBV6-5 and J is TRBJ2-7; maybe TRBD2 (6 bases). The CDR3 loop spans 14 amino acids. Germline-derived CDR1 and CDR2 are MNHEY and SVGAGI. V lost 2 bases, J lost 4 bases, and 12 bases lay in between. The CDR3 is CASSYGAGIYEQYF. The CDR3 DNA sequence: TGTGCCAGCAGTTACGGAGCGGGCATATACGAGCAGTACTTC.

The chain combines TRBV29-1 with TRBJ1-6, with 7 bases identical to TRBD1. Germline CDR1 SQVTM, CDR2 ANQGSEA. Trimming removed 1 base from V and 7 bases from J; junction bases left unmatched: 19. This CDR3 comprises 19 residues. The CDR3 here is CSVEGHSGQSMLRNSPLHF. The CDR3 DNA follows: TGCAGCGTTGAAGGGCATTCGGGACAGTCCATGCTCCGGAATTCACCCCTCCACTTT. The complete variable domain, with remaining parts taken from reference TRBV29-1 and TRBJ1-6, reads SAVISQKPSRDICQRGTSLTIQCQVDSQVTMMFWYRQQPGQSLTLIATANQGSEATYESGFVIDKFPISRPNLTFSTLTVSNMSPEDSSIYLCSVEGHSGQSMLRNSPLHFGNGTRLTVT.

The chain is built from TRBV5-4 and TRBJ2-7; tentatively, D is TRBD1 (5 bases). The CDR3 has 11 amino acids. Looked up from germline, CDR1 is SGHNT and CDR2 is YYREEE (reference sequence). Trimming removed 3 bases from V and 8 bases from J, with 9 bases in between. CDR3 sequence: CASSWGDKQYF. CDR3 nucleotides: TGTGCCAGCAGCTGGGGCGATAAGCAGTACTTC.

The rearrangement joins TRBV19 to TRBJ2-3, with D perhaps TRBD2 (5 bases). Looked up from germline, CDR1 is LNHDA and CDR2 is SQIVND (reference sequence). CDR3 length: 13 amino acids. The V and J ends lost 0 bases and 10 bases respectively, with 11 bases between them. The CDR3 protein is CASSIDFGVSQYF. As DNA, the CDR3 is TGTGCCAGTAGTATAGATTTCGGGGTTTCGCAGTATTTT. The full variable domain, its missing parts supplied by reference TRBV19 and TRBJ2-3, is DGGITQSPKYLFRKEGQNVTLSCEQNLNHDAMYWYRQDPGQGLRLIYYSQIVNDFQKGDIAEGYSVSREKKESFPLTVTSAQKNPTAFYLCASSIDFGVSQYFGPGTRLTVL.

This chain links TRBV19 with TRBJ2-7, with a possible D match to TRBD2 (6 bases). This CDR3 contains 14 residues. The V end lost 6 bases, the J end lost 2 bases, and 14 bases lay between the germline ends. The germline V gene has CDR1 LNHDA and CDR2 SQIVND (reference sequence). For the CDR3, the DNA is TGTGCCAGTAGACCGGGACTTGGGGCCTACGAGCAGTACTTC. Translated: CASRPGLGAYEQYF.

The V and J genes are TRBV19 and TRBJ1-4; 7 bases match TRBD1. The CDR3 has 16 residues. Germline V lookup: CDR1 LNHDA, CDR2 SQIVND (reference sequence). The V segment lost 5 bases and the J segment 5 bases; nucleotides outside the gene matches: 11. As DNA, the CDR3 is TGTGCCAGTAGTCCACGCCGGACAGGTCTGAATGAAAAACTGTTTTTT. Residues: CASSPRRTGLNEKLFF.

This clone was counted a few times. The V gene is TRBV28, the J gene TRBJ2-2, with 10 bases fitting TRBD1. Germline V lookup: CDR1 MDHEN, CDR2 SYDVKM. The V and J ends lost 5 bases and 7 bases, in that order; junction bases with no gene match: 10. CDR3 length equals 16 residues. CDR3 amino acids: CASSNTGTGVGGELFF. CDR3 coding DNA: TGTGCCAGCAGTAACACCGGGACAGGGGTAGGCGGGGAGCTGTTTTTT.

The J gene is TRBJ2-2, the V gene TRBV4-1, with TRBD1 as a possible D gene (6 bases). There are 15 residues in the CDR3. Between the trimmed V and J ends, which lost 1 base and 6 bases, there was a span of 12 bases. Germline assignment: CDR1 MGHRA and CDR2 YSYEKL. The CDR3 sequence is CASSQGQQGSGELFF. Written as DNA, the CDR3 is TGCGCCAGCAGCCAAGGACAGCAGGGGTCCGGGGAGCTGTTTTTT.

The V call is TRBV2, the J call TRBJ2-5, with 10 bases identical to TRBD1. CDR3 length equals 15 residues. CDR1 is SNHLY, CDR2 FYNNEI, per germline. Trimming removed 8 bases from V and 7 bases from J; junction bases left unmatched: 13. The CDR3 region has the DNA TGTGCCAGCGCTCCGGGACAGGGGTGGCGGGGGACCCAGTACTTC. Amino acid sequence: CASAPGQGWRGTQYF.

Ten or more counts support this clone. The J gene is TRBJ1-2, the V gene TRBV7-9; D might be TRBD1 (5 bases). The CDR3 contains 12 residues. V lost 3 bases and J 6 bases, leaving 8 bases between the germline ends. In germline, CDR1 is SEHNR, CDR2 FQNEAQ (reference sequence). CDR3 protein: CASSFRDHGYTF. Written as DNA, the CDR3 is TGTGCCAGCAGCTTCAGGGATCATGGCTACACCTTC.

The V gene is TRBV7-2, the J gene TRBJ2-1; TRBD2 agrees at 8 bases. From germline, CDR1 is SGHTA and CDR2 FQGNSA. The CDR3 has 17 amino acids. Trimming took 2 bases from V and 7 from J; bases not matched to a gene: 13. CDR3: CASSLPTLSGRRNEQFF. The CDR3 DNA sequence: TGTGCCAGCAGCTTACCAACTCTCAGCGGGAGACGGAATGAGCAGTTCTTC.